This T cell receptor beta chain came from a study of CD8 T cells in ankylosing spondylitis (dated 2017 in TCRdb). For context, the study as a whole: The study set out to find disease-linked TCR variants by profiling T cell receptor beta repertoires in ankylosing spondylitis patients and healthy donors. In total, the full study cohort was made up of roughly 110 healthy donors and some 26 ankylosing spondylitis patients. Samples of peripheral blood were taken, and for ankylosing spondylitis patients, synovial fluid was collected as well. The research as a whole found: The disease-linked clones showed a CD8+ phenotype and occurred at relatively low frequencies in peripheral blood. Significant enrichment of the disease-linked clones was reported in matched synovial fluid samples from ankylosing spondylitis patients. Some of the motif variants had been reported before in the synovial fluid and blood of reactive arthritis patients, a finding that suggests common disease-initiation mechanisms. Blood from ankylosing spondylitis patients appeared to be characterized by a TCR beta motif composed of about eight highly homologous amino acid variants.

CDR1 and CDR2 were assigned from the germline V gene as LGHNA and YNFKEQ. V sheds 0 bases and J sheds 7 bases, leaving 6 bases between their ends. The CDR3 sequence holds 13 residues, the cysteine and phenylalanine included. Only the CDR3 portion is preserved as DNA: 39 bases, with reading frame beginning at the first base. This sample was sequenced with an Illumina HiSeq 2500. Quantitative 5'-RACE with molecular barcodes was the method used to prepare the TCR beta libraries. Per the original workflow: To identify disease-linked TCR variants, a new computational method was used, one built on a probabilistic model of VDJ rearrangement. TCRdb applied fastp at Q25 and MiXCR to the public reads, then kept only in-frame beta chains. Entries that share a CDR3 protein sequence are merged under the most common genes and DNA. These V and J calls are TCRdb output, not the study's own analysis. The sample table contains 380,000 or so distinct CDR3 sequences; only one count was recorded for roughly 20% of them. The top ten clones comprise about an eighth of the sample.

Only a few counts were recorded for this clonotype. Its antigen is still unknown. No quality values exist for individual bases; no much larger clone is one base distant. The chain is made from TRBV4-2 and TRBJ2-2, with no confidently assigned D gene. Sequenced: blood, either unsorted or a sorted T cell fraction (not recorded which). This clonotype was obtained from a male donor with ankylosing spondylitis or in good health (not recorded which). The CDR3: CASSQDPVGELFF. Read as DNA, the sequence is TGTGCCAGCAGCCAAGATCCCGTCGGGGAGCTGTTTTTT.